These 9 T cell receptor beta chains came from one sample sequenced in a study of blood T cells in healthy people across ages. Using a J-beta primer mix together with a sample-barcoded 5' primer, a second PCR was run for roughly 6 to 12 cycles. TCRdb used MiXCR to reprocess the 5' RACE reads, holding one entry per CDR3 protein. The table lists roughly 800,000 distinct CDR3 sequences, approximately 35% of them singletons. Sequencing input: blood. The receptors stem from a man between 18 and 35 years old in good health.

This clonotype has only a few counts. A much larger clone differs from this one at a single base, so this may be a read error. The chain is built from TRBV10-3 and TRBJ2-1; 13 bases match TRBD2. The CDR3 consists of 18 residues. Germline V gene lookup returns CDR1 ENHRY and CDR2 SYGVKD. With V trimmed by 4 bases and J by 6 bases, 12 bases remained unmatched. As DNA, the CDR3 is TGTGCCATCAGTGCTGGACTAGCGGGGGTGGCCGAGACCAATGAGCAGTTCTTC. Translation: CAISAGLAGVAETNEQFF.

In DNA form, the CDR3 reads TGCAGCGTTGAAGGGACTTCTAGCACAGATACGCAGTATTTT. It yields the protein CSVEGTSSTDTQYF. The chain combines TRBV29-1 with TRBJ2-3, with a possible D match to TRBD2 (5 bases). Per germline, CDR1 SQVTM and CDR2 ANQGSEA. The CDR3 spans 14 residues. Trimming took 1 base from V and 0 from J, leaving 8 bases between them.

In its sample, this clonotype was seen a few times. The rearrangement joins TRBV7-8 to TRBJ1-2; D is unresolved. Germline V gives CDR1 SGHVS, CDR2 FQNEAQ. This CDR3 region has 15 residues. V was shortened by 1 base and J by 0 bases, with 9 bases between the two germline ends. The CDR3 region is CASSLVAPTNYGYTF. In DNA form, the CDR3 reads TGTGCCAGCAGCTTAGTTGCCCCTACTAACTATGGCTACACCTTC.

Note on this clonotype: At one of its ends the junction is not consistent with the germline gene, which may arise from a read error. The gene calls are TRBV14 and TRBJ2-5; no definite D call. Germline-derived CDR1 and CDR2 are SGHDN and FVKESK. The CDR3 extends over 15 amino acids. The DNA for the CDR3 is TGTGCCAGTAGCCAAGATGATGTCAGAAGGGAGACCCAGTACTTC. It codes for CASSQDDVRRETQYF.

The CDR3 here is CASSLDGQGGGELFF. DNA for the CDR3: TGTGCCAGCAGTTTGGACGGACAGGGAGGCGGGGAGCTGTTTTTT. The rearrangement joins TRBV12-3 or TRBV12-4 to TRBJ2-2; 8 bases line up with TRBD1. The CDR3 totals 15 residues. With 3 bases clipped from V and 7 bases from J, the junction kept 7 bases outside the gene matches.

CDR3 sequence (DNA): TGTGCCAGCAGCCGCACTAGCGGGTGGGAGACCCAGTACTTC. Translating it yields CASSRTSGWETQYF. The V gene is TRBV2, the J gene TRBJ2-7; 9 bases line up with TRBD2. The DNA end is a closer match to TRBJ2-5, so the J assignment may be wrong. Germline-derived CDR1 and CDR2 are SNHLY and FYNNEI. The CDR3 spans 14 residues.

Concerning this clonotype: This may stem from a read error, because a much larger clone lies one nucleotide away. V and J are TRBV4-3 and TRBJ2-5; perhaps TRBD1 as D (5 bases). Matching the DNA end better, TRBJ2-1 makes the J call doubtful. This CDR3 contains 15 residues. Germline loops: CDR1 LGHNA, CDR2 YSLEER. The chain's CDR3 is CASSQDLRAQETQFF. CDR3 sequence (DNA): TGCGCCAGCAGCCAAGATCTCAGGGCCCAAGAGACCCAGTTCTTC.

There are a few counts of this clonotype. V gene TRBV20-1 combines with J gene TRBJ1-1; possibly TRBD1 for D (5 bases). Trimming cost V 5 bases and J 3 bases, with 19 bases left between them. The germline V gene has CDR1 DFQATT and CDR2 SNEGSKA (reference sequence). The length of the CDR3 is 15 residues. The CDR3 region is CSASISREVDTEAFF. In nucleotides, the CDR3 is TGCAGTGCTTCTATCAGCAGGGAAGTCGACACTGAAGCTTTCTTT.

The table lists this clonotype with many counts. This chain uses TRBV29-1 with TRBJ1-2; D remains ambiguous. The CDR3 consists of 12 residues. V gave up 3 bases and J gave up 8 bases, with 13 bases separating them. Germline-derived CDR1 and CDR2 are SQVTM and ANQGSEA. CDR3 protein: CSVDSTVEGYTF. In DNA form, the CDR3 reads TGCAGCGTTGATTCCACGGTCGAAGGCTACACCTTC.